A selection of T cell receptor beta chains follows, all from one sample in a study of T-cell reconstitution after alpha-beta-depleted transplantation in children. TCRdb ran MiXCR on the PCR reads and lists one entry per CDR3 protein. The sample lists approximately 200,000 distinct CDR3 sequences, approximately 14% occurring once. Sequenced here: PBMCs from the stem cell graft donor, sampled from the stem cell graft. The receptors derive from a human donor who donated a stem cell graft to a child with acute lymphoblastic leukemia. Both conserved end residues are part of each CDR3. D genes are given only for firm matches. Clone sizes are given selectively: once, few, many, or a class where the clone is expanded.

cdr3_nt: TGTGCCAGCAGCTTCAACAGGGGGCCGTTGAATGAGCAGTTCTTC
cdr3_aa: CASSFNRGPLNEQFF
j_call: TRBJ2-1
clone_size: many
d_call: TRBD1
v_call: TRBV5-8

cdr3_nt: TGTGCCATCAGATATGACAGGACCTACGAGCAGTACTTC
cdr3_aa: CAIRYDRTYEQYF
j_call: TRBJ2-7
clone_size: many
d_call: .
v_call: TRBV10-3

cdr3_nt: TGTGCCAGCAGAGGAGCCACAAGGTGGGATACGCAGTATTTT
cdr3_aa: CASRGATRWDTQYF
j_call: TRBJ2-3
clone_size: many
d_call: .
v_call: TRBV12-3/TRBV12-4

cdr3_nt: TGTGCCAGCAGCTTACCGCCTACAGAGAACACTGAAGCTTTCTTT
cdr3_aa: CASSLPPTENTEAFF
j_call: TRBJ1-1
clone_size: many
d_call: .
v_call: TRBV7-9

cdr3_nt: TGTGCCAGCTATCTAGCGGGGAGCACCGGGGAGCTGTTTTTT
cdr3_aa: CASYLAGSTGELFF
j_call: TRBJ2-2
clone_size: many
d_call: TRBD2
v_call: TRBV12-3/TRBV12-4

cdr3_nt: TGTGCCATCAGGACTAGCGGGGGCACAGATACGCAGTATTTT
cdr3_aa: CAIRTSGGTDTQYF
j_call: TRBJ2-3
clone_size: many
d_call: TRBD2
v_call: TRBV10-3

cdr3_nt: TGCGCCAGCAGCTTGACCCAGGGTTACAATGAGCAGTTCTTC
cdr3_aa: CASSLTQGYNEQFF
j_call: TRBJ2-1
clone_size: many
d_call: .
v_call: TRBV5-1

cdr3_nt: TGTGCCAGCAGTGCCACCGGGACAGGAGCCTACGAGCAGTACTTC
cdr3_aa: CASSATGTGAYEQYF
j_call: TRBJ2-7
clone_size: many
d_call: TRBD1
v_call: TRBV6-1

cdr3_nt: TGTGCCAGCAGTTTACCGGGACTAGCGGGTGGAGGGCAAGAGACCCAGTACTTC
cdr3_aa: CASSLPGLAGGGQETQYF
j_call: TRBJ2-5
clone_size: few
d_call: TRBD2
v_call: TRBV12-3/TRBV12-4

cdr3_nt: TGCGCCAGCAGGGCGGGACTAGCGGGAGGGTTGGAGACCCAGTACTTC
cdr3_aa: CASRAGLAGGLETQYF
j_call: TRBJ2-5
clone_size: many
d_call: TRBD2
v_call: TRBV10-2

cdr3_nt: TGTGCCAGCACCCAAAGGGCGGGAACCTACAATGAGCAGTTCTTC
cdr3_aa: CASTQRAGTYNEQFF
j_call: TRBJ2-1
clone_size: .
d_call: .
v_call: TRBV12-3/TRBV12-4

cdr3_nt: TGTGCCACCGGGGGGGGCGTCGATGAGCAGTTCTTC
cdr3_aa: CATGGGVDEQFF
j_call: TRBJ2-1
clone_size: many
d_call: TRBD2
v_call: TRBV10-3

cdr3_nt: TGCAGCGTTGGGGGGGGACTAGTAATTGCGGATACGCAGTATTTT
cdr3_aa: CSVGGGLVIADTQYF
j_call: TRBJ2-3
clone_size: many
d_call: TRBD2
v_call: TRBV29-1

cdr3_nt: TGTGCCAGCAGTTTTCAAGGGAGGGCGGGTATGGAGACCCAGTACTTC
cdr3_aa: CASSFQGRAGMETQYF
j_call: TRBJ2-5
clone_size: many
d_call: TRBD2
v_call: TRBV12-3/TRBV12-4

cdr3_nt: TGTGCCAGCAGCTGGGCCGGACAGGGGGCAGGGTATGGCTACACCTTC
cdr3_aa: CASSWAGQGAGYGYTF
j_call: TRBJ1-2
clone_size: many
d_call: TRBD1
v_call: TRBV11-2

cdr3_nt: TGCAGTGCCGATGAGAGGGGCCCCCACAATGAGCAGTTCTTC
cdr3_aa: CSADERGPHNEQFF
j_call: TRBJ2-1
clone_size: once
d_call: .
v_call: TRBV20-1

cdr3_nt: TGTGCCTGGAGTGTAAACACAGTCACCGGGGAGCTGTTTTTT
cdr3_aa: CAWSVNTVTGELFF
j_call: TRBJ2-2
clone_size: few
d_call: .
v_call: TRBV30

cdr3_nt: TGTGCCAGCAGCTTAGAATGGAATGAGCAGTTCTTC
cdr3_aa: CASSLEWNEQFF
j_call: TRBJ2-1
clone_size: many
d_call: .
v_call: TRBV7-9

cdr3_nt: TGTGCCAGCAGTTCCCCCGGGACAGGGAGTGAAAAACTGTTTTTT
cdr3_aa: CASSSPGTGSEKLFF
j_call: TRBJ1-4
clone_size: many
d_call: TRBD1
v_call: TRBV12-3/TRBV12-4

cdr3_nt: TGTGCCAGCAGCTTGGAGCGGGCGAACACCGGGGAGCTGTTTTTT
cdr3_aa: CASSLERANTGELFF
j_call: TRBJ2-2
clone_size: many
d_call: .
v_call: TRBV5-4

cdr3_nt: TGCGCCAGCAGCTTGGACGTTGGGGAGGCCTCCTACAATGAGCAGTTCTTC
cdr3_aa: CASSLDVGEASYNEQFF
j_call: TRBJ2-1
clone_size: many
d_call: .
v_call: TRBV5-1

cdr3_nt: TGTGCCAGCAGCGTAGGTATCTCCCGCACAGATACGCAGTATTTT
cdr3_aa: CASSVGISRTDTQYF
j_call: TRBJ2-3
clone_size: many
d_call: .
v_call: TRBV9

cdr3_nt: TGTGCCAGCAGCATAAACAGGGGGCCCGGTGAAAAACTGTTTTTT
cdr3_aa: CASSINRGPGEKLFF
j_call: TRBJ1-4
clone_size: .
d_call: TRBD1
v_call: TRBV7-3

cdr3_nt: TGCAGCGCCCCAAGGGAGAGGGGGCAGTTCTTC
cdr3_aa: CSAPRERGQFF
j_call: TRBJ2-1
clone_size: many
d_call: .
v_call: TRBV29-1

cdr3_nt: TGCGCCAGCAGCCAACTGGGAGGGGTCACAGATACGCAGTATTTT
cdr3_aa: CASSQLGGVTDTQYF
j_call: TRBJ2-3
clone_size: once
d_call: TRBD2
v_call: TRBV4-1

cdr3_nt: TGTGCCACCAGTGATCCACCGGACAGGCGTTCCTACGAGCAGTACTTC
cdr3_aa: CATSDPPDRRSYEQYF
j_call: TRBJ2-7
clone_size: many
d_call: TRBD1
v_call: TRBV24-1

cdr3_nt: TGTGCCAGCAGGGGGACAGGGGGCAATCAGCCCCAGCATTTT
cdr3_aa: CASRGTGGNQPQHF
j_call: TRBJ1-5
clone_size: few
d_call: TRBD1
v_call: TRBV12-3/TRBV12-4

cdr3_nt: TGTGCCAGCAGTGTAGCGGGAAGAGCCTACAATGAGCAGTTCTTC
cdr3_aa: CASSVAGRAYNEQFF
j_call: TRBJ2-1
clone_size: many
d_call: TRBD2
v_call: TRBV2

cdr3_nt: TGTGCCAGCACCTCCGGGGACAGGGAAAATGAGCAGTTCTTC
cdr3_aa: CASTSGDRENEQFF
j_call: TRBJ2-1
clone_size: many
d_call: TRBD1
v_call: TRBV6-1

cdr3_nt: TGTGCCAGCATAGGACGGAACACCGGGGAGCTGTTTTTT
cdr3_aa: CASIGRNTGELFF
j_call: TRBJ2-2
clone_size: .
d_call: .
v_call: TRBV28

cdr3_nt: TGTGCCAGCAGCCGCCCGGGACTAGCGGATCAAGAGACCCAGTACTTC
cdr3_aa: CASSRPGLADQETQYF
j_call: TRBJ2-5
clone_size: .
d_call: TRBD2
v_call: TRBV4-2

cdr3_nt: TGTGCCAGCAGTTTAGCTTGGACTAGCGTCCAAGAGACCCAGTACTTC
cdr3_aa: CASSLAWTSVQETQYF
j_call: TRBJ2-5
clone_size: .
d_call: TRBD2
v_call: TRBV12-3/TRBV12-4

cdr3_nt: TGTGCCAGCAGCCAAGGACTAGCGGGAGCGGGAAATGAGCAGTTCTTC
cdr3_aa: CASSQGLAGAGNEQFF
j_call: TRBJ2-1
clone_size: many
d_call: TRBD2
v_call: TRBV3-1

cdr3_nt: TGTGCCAGCAGCCTCCGGCTAGCTTCGACAGATACGCAGTATTTT
cdr3_aa: CASSLRLASTDTQYF
j_call: TRBJ2-3
clone_size: many
d_call: .
v_call: TRBV7-9

cdr3_nt: TGTGCCAGCAGCTCCCTGACCGGGACTAGTGTGTTCTTC
cdr3_aa: CASSSLTGTSVFF
j_call: TRBJ2-1
clone_size: .
d_call: TRBD2
v_call: TRBV11-3

cdr3_nt: TGTGCCAGCGAGGAGACCGGGGAGCTGTTTTTT
cdr3_aa: CASEETGELFF
j_call: TRBJ2-2
clone_size: many
d_call: .
v_call: TRBV28

cdr3_nt: TGTGCCAGCAGTGGCGCCAACAGGGGCTCCTACGAGCAGTACTTC
cdr3_aa: CASSGANRGSYEQYF
j_call: TRBJ2-7
clone_size: many
d_call: TRBD1
v_call: TRBV25-1